This T cell receptor beta chain was observed in a study of CD8 T cells in Susac syndrome (dated by TCRdb to about 2019). Turning to the overall study: The study used repertoire sequencing to test whether antigen drove CD8+ T cell activation and differentiation in Susac syndrome. Clonality of the CD8+ T cell repertoire was compared between over ten healthy donors, roughly 14 Susac syndrome patients and around 16 multiple sclerosis patients. Paper-wide results and their limitations: The number of individuals in the TCR sequencing and HLA analysis was acknowledged as relatively small.

As regards this clonotype: Its antigen has not been determined. One base away there is no much larger clone; base qualities are not given.

RNA was extracted using the RNeasy kit, and about 0.45 to 1 microgram was reverse transcribed with random hexamers. The immunoSEQ multiplex PCR assay, which covers 54 Vbeta and 13 Jbeta segments, was used to amplify TCR beta CDR3 regions. PCR amplification bias was corrected using a synthetic template baseline for primer optimization and computational correction. Per the original workflow: Reads were annotated to V, D and J genes according to IMGT and were analyzed with immunoSEQ Analyzer, with only productive sequences retained. To calculate clonality, Shannon entropy was normalized by log2 of the number of productive unique sequences and then subtracted from one. Public and private clones were assessed among the 100 most prevalent clones of each patient and control. A clone was defined as Susac-specific if it was absent from the healthy and MS cohorts, from approximately 980 published viral clones and from other ImmuneACCESS disease sequences. Using fastp at Q25 and MiXCR, TCRdb reprocessed the public reads and kept productive beta chains. Duplicate CDR3 protein sequences are folded into a single record with the most common DNA and genes. V and J calls and clone size were set by TCRdb, not the authors. For this sample there are approximately 130,000 distinct CDR3 sequences; 91% appear just once. Of the sample, around 0.24% is held by the ten largest clones.

CDR1 and CDR2 are drawn from the germline V gene: SGDLS, YYNGEE. V sheds 2 bases and J sheds 8 bases, leaving 11 bases between their ends. The CDR3 starts with the cysteine, ends with the phenylalanine, and has 14 residues. Only CDR3 DNA remains: 42 bases, in frame from the first base. Peripheral blood CD8+ and CD4+ T cells from healthy donors, Susac syndrome patients and multiple sclerosis patients were profiled by high-throughput TCR beta sequencing. The multiple sclerosis controls were treatment-naive patients who had stable or active relapsing-remitting disease and met the revised McDonald criteria. CD8+ TEMRA cells were enriched by FACS, while bulk CD8+ and CD4+ T cells were purified by magnetic negative isolation. Blood was drawn into EDTA tubes, processed within 24 hours, and PBMCs were isolated by density gradient centrifugation. PBMCs destined for TCR sequencing were cryopreserved in liquid nitrogen and later thawed in a 37 °C water bath. A purity of at least 90% was achieved for sorted or isolated CD4+, CD8+ and CD8+ TEMRA cells.

Input material: CD8+ T cells from PBMCs. This receptor was identified in a human donor with multiple sclerosis. The chain uses TRBV9 and TRBJ1-6; there is no confident call for the D gene. The DNA is TGTGCCAGCAGCGTGTCAAGGCGGGATTCACCCCTCCACTTT. It translates to CASSVSRRDSPLHF.